Each of the 23 T cell receptor beta chains below was sequenced from the same sample in a study of cytomegalovirus exposure and HLA in healthy donors. PCR involved 60 Vbeta and 13 Jbeta primers. Sequenced by immunoSEQ multiplex PCR; TCRdb stores in-frame clones only, minus some. The table includes 100,000 to 150,000 clones, around 85% detected once. Material for sequencing was PBMCs. The receptors stem from a boy younger than 18 in good health and CMV-seronegative.

The V and J genes are TRBV4-2 and TRBJ2-5; possibly TRBD1 for D (7 bases). Trimming took off 1 base at V and 2 bases at J, with 20 bases between the two ends. The CDR3 is made up of 18 amino acids. Germline-derived CDR1 and CDR2 are LGHNA and YNFKEQ. Here the CDR3 reads CASSQGGTAHGGQETQYF. DNA of the CDR3: TGTGCCAGCAGCCAAGGGGGGACAGCCCATGGGGGGCAAGAGACCCAGTACTTC.

This chain uses TRBV15 with TRBJ2-7; D call uncertain. The germline CDR1 and CDR2 sequences are LNHNV and YYDKDF (reference sequence). V lost 3 bases and J lost 2, with 8 bases in between. This CDR3 has 13 residues. The CDR3: CATSSGLPYEQYF. CDR3 nucleotides: TGTGCCACCAGCAGTGGGCTCCCCTACGAGCAGTACTTC.

The chain is built from TRBV20-1 and TRBJ2-1; D unresolved. The CDR3 is 11 residues long. Germline assignment: CDR1 DFQATT and CDR2 SNEGSKA (reference sequence). The CDR3 nucleotides read TGCAGCTTAGCAGAATACAATGAGCAGTTCTTC. Amino acid sequence: CSLAEYNEQFF.

The count of this clone is one. The genes are TRBV5-4 and TRBJ2-1; 9 positions agree with TRBD1. The V and J ends lost 3 bases and 7 bases, in that order; junction bases with no gene match: 5. The CDR3 consists of 14 residues. The germline V gene has CDR1 SGHNT and CDR2 YYREEE (reference sequence). CDR3 sequence reads: CASSSGQGSNEQFF. The CDR3 nucleotides read TGTGCCAGCAGCTCCGGACAGGGGAGTAATGAGCAGTTCTTC. Combining the CDR3 with reference TRBV5-4 and TRBJ2-1 gives the whole variable domain ETGVTQSPTHLIKTRGQQVTLRCSSQSGHNTVSWYQQALGQGPQFIFQYYREEENGRGNFPPRFSGLQFPNYSSELNVNALELDDSALYLCASSSGQGSNEQFFGPGTRLTVL.

The chain links TRBV6-1 to TRBJ1-4, with D possibly TRBD1 on 5 matching bases. The V end was cut by 6 bases, the J end by 0 bases, with 11 bases between. From germline, CDR1 is MNHNS and CDR2 SASEGT. The CDR3 runs to 15 residues. The CDR3 bases are TGTGCCAGCAGCCAGGGATTTGCAACTAATGAAAAACTGTTTTTT. Translating gives CASSQGFATNEKLFF.

The chain recombines TRBV9 with TRBJ1-4, with D maybe TRBD1 (5 bases). V shed 2 bases and J shed 3 bases, with 8 bases lying between them. Per germline, CDR1 SGDLS and CDR2 YYNGEE. CDR3 size: 14 residues. CDR3 loop: CASSVDSPNEKLFF. The CDR3 region has the DNA TGTGCCAGCAGCGTCGACAGTCCTAATGAAAAACTGTTTTTT.

V usage is TRBV19 and J usage is TRBJ1-1; 7 bases match TRBD1. The CDR3 is 12 residues long. Germline V gene data show CDR1 as LNHDA and CDR2 as SQIVND (reference sequence). The trim removed 10 bases at V and 1 base at J, leaving 3 bases unmatched. This CDR3 reads CATHRGNTEAFF. Written as DNA, the CDR3 is TGTGCCACTCACAGGGGGAACACTGAAGCTTTCTTT.

The gene calls are TRBV7-2 and TRBJ1-2, with 12 bases that match TRBD1. Germline-derived CDR1 and CDR2 are SGHTA and FQGNSA. CDR3 length equals 17 residues. Trimming removed 4 bases from V and 4 bases from J; junction bases left unmatched: 10. CDR3 residues: CASSSGTGGGIGYGYTF. The CDR3 DNA sequence: TGTGCCAGCAGCTCGGGGACAGGGGGCGGGATTGGCTATGGCTACACCTTC.

The CDR3 sequence: CARGRRTSGGTGELFF. The DNA for the CDR3 is TGTGCCAGGGGCCGGAGGACTAGCGGGGGCACCGGGGAGCTGTTTTTT. This chain joins TRBV2 and TRBJ2-2, with 13 nucleotides matching TRBD2. The CDR3 extends over 16 amino acids. Losses at the gene ends were 9 bases for V and 4 bases for J; bases not matched to a gene: 8. The germline gives CDR1 SNHLY, CDR2 FYNNEI.

V is TRBV5-1 and J is TRBJ1-2, with D possibly being TRBD1 (5 bases). V lost 0 bases to trimming and J lost 4 bases, with 13 bases between them. The CDR3 covers 15 residues. The V gene's germline CDR1 is SGHRS and CDR2 YFSETQ. CDR3 loop: CASSLEPGQFYGYTF. The CDR3 nucleotides read TGCGCCAGCAGCTTGGAGCCAGGGCAGTTCTATGGCTACACCTTC.

The chain uses TRBV4-2 and TRBJ1-5; maybe TRBD1 (6 bases). This CDR3 comprises 15 residues. V was cut by 0 bases and J by 7 bases, with 13 bases left in between. Per the germline V gene, CDR1 is LGHNA and CDR2 is YNFKEQ. The CDR3 region has the DNA TGTGCCAGCAGCCAAGATCCGGGGGGCATCCAGCCCCAGCATTTT. As protein: CASSQDPGGIQPQHF.

CDR3 region: CASSLSGQNTEAFF. The CDR3 DNA is TGTGCCAGCAGCCTGTCGGGACAGAACACTGAAGCTTTCTTT. The J gene is TRBJ1-1, the V gene TRBV9; tentatively, D is TRBD1 (6 bases). The CDR3 sequence is 14 residues long. V lost 4 bases, J lost 1 base, and 11 bases lay in between. Germline V gives CDR1 SGDLS, CDR2 YYNGEE.

In the case of this clone: The germline gene is not matched at one end of the junction; a read error may be the cause. The chain is built from TRBV7-9 and TRBJ1-5; 8 nucleotides line up with TRBD1. In germline, CDR1 is SEHNR, CDR2 FQNEAQ (reference sequence). The CDR3 contains 15 residues. CDR3 DNA: TGTGCCAGCAGACATTGGACAGGGCGCAATCAGCCCCACCATTTT. Translation: CASRHWTGRNQPHHF.

The CDR3 region has the DNA TGTGCCAGCAGCTTGGCCAGGGTAGACTATGGCTACACCTTC. It yields the protein CASSLARVDYGYTF. The chain carries TRBV5-5 and TRBJ1-2, with D possibly matching TRBD1 (5 bases). The CDR3 spans 14 residues. The V end was cut by 0 bases, the J end by 3 bases, with 9 bases between. Germline-derived CDR1 and CDR2 are SGHKS and YYEKEE (reference sequence).

This clone was detected once. V and J are TRBV6-5 and TRBJ1-2, with a tentative D call TRBD1 (5 bases). Trimming removed 2 bases from V and 3 bases from J, with 7 bases in between. The CDR3 covers 13 residues. Per germline, CDR1 MNHEY and CDR2 SVGAGI. CDR3 protein: CASSYDRYYGYTF. CDR3 sequence (DNA): TGTGCCAGCAGTTACGACAGATACTATGGCTACACCTTC.

This clone was seen more than once but under ten times. This chain connects TRBV4-1 to TRBJ1-4; TRBD1 matches 7 bases. CDR3 length equals 14 residues. Germline V gene data show CDR1 as MGHRA and CDR2 as YSYEKL. V lost 0 bases to trimming and J lost 8 bases; unmatched junction nucleotides: 3. The CDR3: CASSQDATGEKLFF. The DNA of the CDR3 is TGCGCCAGCAGCCAAGATGCGACAGGGGAAAAACTGTTTTTT.

V gene TRBV2 combines with J gene TRBJ2-7; D not resolved. Trimming stripped 6 bases from V and 4 bases from J, with 13 bases between. The length of the CDR3 is 13 residues. Germline V gene data show CDR1 as SNHLY and CDR2 as FYNNEI. CDR3 loop: CASRGPWRYEQYF. In DNA, the CDR3 is TGTGCCAGCAGGGGCCCTTGGCGATACGAGCAGTACTTC.

The CDR3 sequence: CASSQARLAGHEQYF. The DNA for the CDR3 is TGCGCCAGCAGCCAAGCCCGACTAGCGGGCCACGAGCAGTACTTC. This rearrangement joins TRBV4-1 to TRBJ2-7; the match to TRBD2 covers 10 bases. Looked up from germline, CDR1 is MGHRA and CDR2 is YSYEKL. The V and J ends lost 1 base and 5 bases, in that order; junction bases with no gene match: 5. There are 15 residues in the CDR3.

The chain carries TRBV2 and TRBJ2-5; D perhaps matches TRBD1 (6 bases). The CDR3 extends over 14 amino acids. Germline-derived CDR1 and CDR2 are SNHLY and FYNNEI. V was shortened by 11 bases and J by 0 bases, with 16 bases between the two germline ends. The CDR3 region is CAVRDTPYQETQYF. In DNA, the CDR3 is TGTGCCGTCCGGGACACCCCGTACCAAGAGACCCAGTACTTC.

Note on this clone: One end of the junction does not line up with germline, which may come from a read error. This chain joins TRBV7-7 and TRBJ2-7, with 9 bases identical to TRBD2. This CDR3 has 14 amino acids. From germline, CDR1 is SSHAT and CDR2 FNYEAQ (reference sequence). DNA for the CDR3: TGTGCTAGCAGCAAAGGGTCTAGCGGGACCGAGCGGTACTTC. It encodes CASSKGSSGTERYF.

The chain carries TRBV29-1 and TRBJ2-7; D not certain. Germline V gene sequence: CDR1 SQVTM, CDR2 ANQGSEA. There are 14 residues in the CDR3. Deletions cut 3 bases from V and 2 bases from J, with 14 bases between. The CDR3 reads CSVESRSRPYEQYF. CDR3 in DNA: TGCAGCGTTGAGAGCCGGAGTCGACCCTACGAGCAGTACTTC.

J is TRBJ2-3 and V is TRBV15, with D perhaps matching TRBD2 (5 bases). V shed 0 bases and J shed 0 bases, with 10 bases lying between them. This CDR3 is built from 16 residues. The germline gives CDR1 LNHNV, CDR2 YYDKDF (reference sequence). The CDR3 coding sequence is TGTGCCACCAGCAGAGATTCACTAGGAAGCACAGATACGCAGTATTTT. Translating it yields CATSRDSLGSTDTQYF. The whole variable domain, filled in from reference TRBV15 and TRBJ2-3, reads DAMVIQNPRYQVTQFGKPVTLSCSQTLNHNVMYWYQQKSSQAPKLLFHYYDKDFNNEADTPDNFQSRRPNTSFCFLDIRSPGLGDTAMYLCATSRDSLGSTDTQYFGPGTRLTVL.

This chain joins TRBV15 and TRBJ1-5; D is uncertain. The CDR3 consists of 11 residues. Germline V CDR1 and CDR2: LNHNV, YYDKDF (reference sequence). V dropped 5 bases and J dropped 6 bases, with 5 bases sitting between them. The CDR3 sequence is CATSGSQPQHF. The CDR3 coding sequence is TGTGCCACCAGCGGCAGTCAGCCCCAGCATTTT.